Listed below are T cell receptor beta chains from one sample, sequenced in a study of blood T cells in healthy people across ages. MiXCR, applied by TCRdb to the 5' RACE reads, yields one record per CDR3 protein. Here the sample spans 1.5 million to 2 million distinct CDR3 sequences, roughly 43% being singletons. Material: blood. The source of these receptors is a human donor in good health. CDR3s include the opening cysteine and the closing phenylalanine or tryptophan. D genes are given only for firm matches. The size of a clone is reported for some rows only, either as once, few or many, or as a class for expanded clones.

clone_size	v_call	j_call	d_call	cdr3_nt	cdr3_aa
NA	TRBV29-1	TRBJ1-1	NA	TGCAGCGTTGAAGACTTTTCAGGGTGGACGAACACTGAAGCTTTCTTT	CSVEDFSGWTNTEAFF
few	TRBV20-1	TRBJ1-6	NA	TGCAGTGCTAGAGATAGCAGGGGCGGGAATTCACCCCTCCACTTT	CSARDSRGGNSPLHF
many	TRBV20-1	TRBJ2-1	TRBD2	TGCAGTGCTAGACGGGGGGGCAGGGATGAGCAGTTCTTC	CSARRGGRDEQFF
NA	TRBV6-1	TRBJ2-7	TRBD1	TGTGCCAGCAGTGAACCCCCGGGACAGGGTGCAAGCGAGCAGTACTTC	CASSEPPGQGASEQYF
NA	TRBV4-3	TRBJ1-6	TRBD1	TGCGCCAGCAGCCCCGACCCGGGACAGGGTAGTTCACCCCTCCACTTT	CASSPDPGQGSSPLHF
NA	TRBV4-3	TRBJ2-5	TRBD2	TGCGCCAGCAGCCAAGCCGGGGAGGGTAAACAAGAGACCCAGTACTTC	CASSQAGEGKQETQYF
few	TRBV29-1	TRBJ2-3	NA	TGCAGCGTTGAATTCCTCTCAGATACGCAGTATTTT	CSVEFLSDTQYF
NA	TRBV20-1	TRBJ1-1	NA	TGCAGTGCTAGAGATCCAGGGTGGGGTACTGAAGCTTTCTTT	CSARDPGWGTEAFF
many	TRBV5-1	TRBJ2-7	NA	TGCGCCAGCAGCTTGGAGTGGGGTTACGAGCAGTACTTC	CASSLEWGYEQYF
NA	TRBV20-1	TRBJ1-1	NA	TGCAGTGCTAGAGATCGTAGGAATGGGGGCACTGAAGCTTTCTTT	CSARDRRNGGTEAFF
NA	TRBV7-2	TRBJ2-7	NA	TGTGCCAGCAGCATTAGGGTCCAGGGCCTCTACGAGCAGTACTTC	CASSIRVQGLYEQYF
many	TRBV5-1	TRBJ2-6	NA	TGCGCCAGCAGCTTGGCCGTAGGTGGGGCCAACGTCCTGACTTTC	CASSLAVGGANVLTF
few	TRBV7-9	TRBJ2-7	NA	TGTGCCAGCAGTCCAGGCGGGGGCGCATACGACGAGCAGTACTTC	CASSPGGGAYDEQYF
NA	TRBV7-9	TRBJ2-5	TRBD2	TGTGCCAATGGACTAGCGGGGTTTGAGACCCAGTACTTC	CANGLAGFETQYF
NA	TRBV11-1	TRBJ2-7	NA	TGTGCCAGCAGCTTAAGAGCGGTAGGGGCAAGCGAGCAGTACTTC	CASSLRAVGASEQYF
NA	TRBV9	TRBJ1-2	NA	TGTGCCAGCAGCGTCAGCGAGGTATGTGATGGCTACACCTTC	CASSVSEVCDGYTF
few	TRBV6-2/TRBV6-3	TRBJ2-5	NA	TGTGCCAGCAGTTACGGCAGATGGGAGACCCAGTACTTC	CASSYGRWETQYF
NA	TRBV25-1	TRBJ1-2	TRBD1	TGTGCCAGCAGTGGACAGGGAGCAGAGGGCTACACCTTC	CASSGQGAEGYTF
NA	TRBV29-1	TRBJ2-1	NA	TGCAGCGTTGCACCAGTAAGCTCCTACAATGAGCAGTTCTTC	CSVAPVSSYNEQFF
NA	TRBV4-2	TRBJ2-1	TRBD1	TGTGCCAGCAGCCAGGAGACAGGGTTCATTCAGTTCTTC	CASSQETGFIQFF
NA	TRBV29-1	TRBJ2-7	NA	TGCAGCGTTCGACAGCGGGCTCTCTACGAGCAGTACTTC	CSVRQRALYEQYF
NA	TRBV25-1	TRBJ2-5	NA	TGTGCCAGCAGCAACCGGGCCCACCAAGAGACCCAGTACTTC	CASSNRAHQETQYF
NA	TRBV2	TRBJ2-7	TRBD2	TGTGCCAGCAGGGACCCGGGGGGTACGAGTCACGAGCAGTACTTC	CASRDPGGTSHEQYF
NA	TRBV2	TRBJ2-1	TRBD2	TGTGCCAGCAGTGAAGAACTAGCGGGGGACAATGAGCAGTTCTTC	CASSEELAGDNEQFF
many	TRBV29-1	TRBJ1-1	NA	TGCAGCGTATCAAGGAACACTGAAGCTTTCTTT	CSVSRNTEAFF
NA	TRBV20-1	TRBJ2-7	TRBD2	TGCAGTGCTAGTGCCAGTGGGGGGGGCTACGAGCAGTACTTC	CSASASGGGYEQYF
NA	TRBV3-1	TRBJ2-4	NA	TGTGCCAGCAGCCAAGACTGGGCGGCCAAAAACATTCTGTACTTC	CASSQDWAAKNILYF
NA	TRBV4-3	TRBJ2-5	NA	TGCGCCAGCAGCCACCCCTCATGGGGCGGGTCGGAGACCCAGTACTTC	CASSHPSWGGSETQYF
NA	TRBV9	TRBJ2-1	NA	TGTGCCAGCAGCGTATTTGGCGGGCTTACCGGCAATGAGCAGTTCTTC	CASSVFGGLTGNEQFF
NA	TRBV28	TRBJ1-2	NA	TGTGCCAGCAGTTTAATTGGGGTGAGCTATGGCTACACCTTC	CASSLIGVSYGYTF
NA	TRBV5-1	TRBJ1-5	TRBD1	TGCGCCAGCAGCGCCGGACAGGGAAGCAGTCAGCCCCAGCATTTT	CASSAGQGSSQPQHF
NA	TRBV7-2	TRBJ2-7	TRBD2	TGTGCCAGCAGCAGAACCTATACTAGCGGGTCCTCCTACGAGCAGTACTTC	CASSRTYTSGSSYEQYF
NA	TRBV28	TRBJ1-1	TRBD1	TGTGCCAGCAGTATCCCGACAGGGGACACTGAAGCTTTCTTT	CASSIPTGDTEAFF
few	TRBV2	TRBJ1-2	NA	TGTGCCAGCACCCCGAACGGGGGGGTAACTAACTATGGCTACACCTTC	CASTPNGGVTNYGYTF
few	TRBV20-1	TRBJ2-3	NA	TGCAGTGCTAGAGAACCCGGCACAGATACGCAGTATTTT	CSAREPGTDTQYF
NA	TRBV19	TRBJ1-2	TRBD1	TGTGCCAGTATGAGACAGGGGGCGGATGGCTACACCTTC	CASMRQGADGYTF
few	TRBV12-3/TRBV12-4	TRBJ2-1	NA	TGTGCCAGCAGCCCCCTGGGGCACAATGAGCAGTTCTTC	CASSPLGHNEQFF
NA	TRBV5-5	TRBJ2-1	NA	TGTGCCAGCAGCTTTGGGAAAAGCTCCTACAATGAGCAGTTCTTC	CASSFGKSSYNEQFF
NA	TRBV7-6	TRBJ1-2	NA	TGTGCCAGCAGCCTAGATGACAGGTCTTTTGGCTACACCTTC	CASSLDDRSFGYTF
few	TRBV5-1	TRBJ2-7	NA	TGCGCCAGCAACTTTGCGCAGGGGTGGTCCTACGAGCAGTACTTC	CASNFAQGWSYEQYF
NA	TRBV3-1	TRBJ2-1	NA	TGTGCCAGCAGCCCAAGTAGGGAGAGACGGCACAATGAGCAGTTCTTC	CASSPSRERRHNEQFF
NA	TRBV27	TRBJ1-5	NA	TGTGCCACCAGGCGGGATTTCGGTAGCAATCAGCCCCAGCATTTT	CATRRDFGSNQPQHF
NA	TRBV6-5	TRBJ1-5	NA	TGTGCCAGCGGGGCGGGGCGTACTCAGCCCCAGCATTTT	CASGAGRTQPQHF
NA	TRBV10-3	TRBJ2-5	TRBD1	TGTGCCATCAGTGAGAGGTGGGACAGCCAAGAGACCCAGTACTTC	CAISERWDSQETQYF
few	TRBV5-1	TRBJ1-6	NA	TGCGCCAGCAGTCGGGGGGAGAGGTATTCACCCCTCCACTTT	CASSRGERYSPLHF
few	TRBV10-3	TRBJ2-7	NA	TGTGCCATCAGTGGTTCTCCCTACGAGCAGTACTTC	CAISGSPYEQYF
few	TRBV6-2/TRBV6-3	TRBJ1-5	NA	TGTGCCAGCACCCAAGTCCCTAAAGGCAGTCAGCCCCAGCATTTT	CASTQVPKGSQPQHF
NA	TRBV7-3	TRBJ1-1	TRBD1	TGTGCCAGCAGCGGCGACAGGGTAAAGTTTGGCTCAGAAGCTTTCTTT	CASSGDRVKFGSEAFF
NA	TRBV7-4	TRBJ2-7	NA	TGTGCCAGCAGCCCCCGCGCAGGGAGCTCCTACGAGCAGTACTTC	CASSPRAGSSYEQYF
NA	TRBV14	TRBJ2-7	NA	TGTGCCAGCAGCCAAGTTCCCTCATGGGGGACTGGATACGAGCAGTACTTC	CASSQVPSWGTGYEQYF
NA	TRBV29-1	TRBJ1-1	NA	TGCAGCGCCTTCAGGGTGGAGACTGAAGCTTTCTTT	CSAFRVETEAFF
NA	TRBV28	TRBJ2-7	NA	TGTGCCAGCAGTTCCACCGGGACAACCGAGCAGTACTTC	CASSSTGTTEQYF
NA	TRBV10-3	TRBJ1-2	NA	TGTGCCATCAGTGAACCAGGGGCGGAGCGCTATGGCTACACCTTC	CAISEPGAERYGYTF
NA	TRBV7-9	TRBJ1-1	TRBD1	TGTGCCAGCAGCTCGATACAGGGGGCGCAGGGAGATACTGAAGCTTTCTTT	CASSSIQGAQGDTEAFF
few	TRBV6-2/TRBV6-3	TRBJ1-5	TRBD1	TGTGCCAGCAGATATGGACAGGGGGTTCAGCCCCAGCATTTT	CASRYGQGVQPQHF
NA	TRBV7-9	TRBJ1-1	NA	TGTGCCAGCCAAAGAGGCGGTGCTGAAGCTTTCTTT	CASQRGGAEAFF
NA	TRBV20-1	TRBJ2-3	NA	TGCAGTGCTAGCCCACCCCAGGGACTTAGTTACTCAGATACGCAGTATTTT	CSASPPQGLSYSDTQYF
many	TRBV7-2	TRBJ2-5	NA	TGTGCCAGCAGCTTTTCACCACAAGAGACCCAGTACTTC	CASSFSPQETQYF
NA	TRBV20-1	TRBJ2-1	TRBD1	TGCAGTGCTAGACGTGAGACAGGGGCGTACAATGAGCAGTTCTTC	CSARRETGAYNEQFF